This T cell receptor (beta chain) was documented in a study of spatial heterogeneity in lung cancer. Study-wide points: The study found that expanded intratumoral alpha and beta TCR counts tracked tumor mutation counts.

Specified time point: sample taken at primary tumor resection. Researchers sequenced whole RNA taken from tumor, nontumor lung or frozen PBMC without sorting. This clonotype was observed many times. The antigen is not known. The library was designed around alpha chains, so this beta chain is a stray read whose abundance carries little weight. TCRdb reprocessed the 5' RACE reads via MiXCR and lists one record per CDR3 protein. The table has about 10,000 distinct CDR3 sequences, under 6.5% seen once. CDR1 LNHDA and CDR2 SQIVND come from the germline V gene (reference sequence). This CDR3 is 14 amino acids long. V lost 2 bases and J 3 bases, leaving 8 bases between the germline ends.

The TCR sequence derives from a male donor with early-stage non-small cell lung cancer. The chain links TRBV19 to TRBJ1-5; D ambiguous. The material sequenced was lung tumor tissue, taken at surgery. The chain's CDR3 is CASSIPSPNQPQHF. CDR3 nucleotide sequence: TGTGCCAGTAGTATACCCAGCCCCAATCAGCCCCAGCATTTT.